This T cell receptor (beta chain) was sequenced for a study of follicular helper T cells after annual influenza vaccination. Details on this clone: What it binds is unknown.

The method was immunoSEQ multiplex PCR; TCRdb's version includes in-frame clones alone and lacks a portion of them. The sample carries some 11,000 clones, roughly 80% recorded once. Adults were given seasonal inactivated influenza vaccine, and blood CD4 subsets were sorted before and after vaccination. Each time point used about 35 to 100 mL of blood. CDR3 length equals 18 residues. The ends were cut back, 5 bases at V and 2 bases at J, with 25 bases in the middle. Germline V gene sequence: CDR1 SGHDT, CDR2 YYEEEE. Study observations and caveats: Each annual vaccination recalled recurring oligoclonal ICOS+CD38+ cTfh clonotypes.

This TCR was recovered from an adult who received the influenza vaccine. This sample comprised CXCR5- memory CD4+ T cells sorted from blood, obtained 6 weeks after influenza vaccination. The rearrangement links TRBV5-6 to TRBJ2-5; TRBD1 is a possible D gene (8 bases). CDR3 in DNA: TGTGCCAGCAGACCCACTCGACGGACAGGGACTACTCAAGAGACCCAGTACTTC. Residues: CASRPTRRTGTTQETQYF.